Listed below are T cell receptor beta chains from one sample, sequenced in a study of cytomegalovirus exposure and HLA in healthy donors. The protocol was immunoSEQ multiplex PCR, while the TCRdb copy is restricted to in-frame clones and leaves out a portion. Of some 130,000 clones in the sample, roughly 85% were seen once. Material: PBMCs. Receptor source: a man aged 40-49 years in good health and CMV-seropositive. Both conserved end residues are trimmed from each CDR3.

v_gene	j_gene	CDR3aa
TRBV30	TRBJ1-5	AWSVGEDQPQH
TRBV6-1	TRBJ1-2	ASKEFGYT
TRBV7-9	TRBJ2-7	ASSSPPQREVGFYEQY
TRBV5-1	TRBJ2-3	AGSRDWRDTQY
TRBV5-1	TRBJ2-1	ASSLTRNNEQF
TRBV30	TRBJ1-1	AWSGEIGAEAF
TRBV29-1	TRBJ1-1	SVLGTREAF
TRBV18	TRBJ1-2	ASTREGDGYT
TRBV25-1	TRBJ2-1	ASRQLGEGPRDNEQF
TRBV5-4	TRBJ2-7	ASSSGGASYEQY
TRBV5-1	TRBJ1-1	ASHSGGTTEAF
TRBV6-6	TRBJ2-7	ASIDWPSGTYEQY
TRBV21-1	TRBJ2-7	ASSKRADRVTYEQY
TRBV6-1	TRBJ2-1	ASRGLALDNEQF
TRBV28	TRBJ1-5	ASSLLGGVVRNQPQH
TRBV7-9	TRBJ1-3	ASSIRGLINTIY
TRBV6-1	TRBJ2-7	ASSMTGSYEQY
TRBV19	TRBJ1-1	ASSRAYTEAF
TRBV11-2	TRBJ1-2	ASSLDSVISGQG
TRBV19	TRBJ1-4	ASSRTATNEKLF
TRBV18	TRBJ2-2	ASPDGQGTGELF
TRBV19	TRBJ2-1	ATKRGKFWEDEQF
TRBV18	TRBJ2-7	ASSPVRQGRIEQY
TRBV19	TRBJ2-7	ASSMPSDQGYEQY
TRBV9	TRBJ2-1	ASSVLSGRASNEQF
TRBV5-1	TRBJ1-5	ASSLEGQGGQPQH
TRBV7-9	TRBJ2-3	ASSPQVATDTDTQY
TRBV6-1	TRBJ1-2	ASSEPSGNYGYT
TRBV7-9	TRBJ1-4	SSSLLPLGQSNEKLF
TRBV25-1	TRBJ1-1	ASGVSGTGFSEAF
TRBV5-4	TRBJ2-7	ASSLGLAGASYEQY
TRBV9	TRBJ1-2	ASSERGYGYT
TRBV5-8	TRBJ2-7	ASSLVTGGNEQY
TRBV11-1	TRBJ2-5	ASSLGHQETQY
TRBV27	TRBJ1-5	ASTTTREQPQH
TRBV7-7	TRBJ2-5	ASSLSGETQY
TRBV27	TRBJ1-4	ASSLVAGYNEKLF
TRBV29-1	TRBJ1-1	SVVVTEAF
TRBV7-3	TRBJ2-1	ASSLIRGNEQF
TRBV2	TRBJ1-3	ASSDSISGNTIY
TRBV27	TRBJ2-5	ASSLSTVLRTQY
TRBV29-1	TRBJ2-3	SVHTSGSGDTQY
TRBV7-9	TRBJ2-1	ASSPRVAGSSYNEQF
TRBV5-1	TRBJ1-1	ASSLGYDRVTEAF
TRBV7-9	TRBJ2-7	SSSRESYEQY
TRBV19	TRBJ1-1	ASSIGTGVPNTEAF
TRBV28	TRBJ1-1	ASWEDRGYTEAF
TRBV5-1	TRBJ1-1	ASSLAQQGNTEAF
TRBV2	TRBJ2-3	ASSAVVTDTRY